The 27 T cell receptor beta chains reported below all come from one sample, sequenced in a study of graft-versus-host responses after intestinal transplantation. Repertoires were generated with immunoSEQ multiplex PCR, while TCRdb's copy carries only in-frame clones and drops some. The table shows around 30,000 clones, with 85% to 95% occurring only once. Sample: PBMCs, taken about 62 days after intestinal transplant. These receptors were collected from a human patient who received an intestinal transplant, so some T cells may come from the graft donor.

V and J are TRBV6-6 and TRBJ2-1, with D tentatively TRBD1 (5 bases). Per germline, CDR1 MNHNY and CDR2 SVGAGI (reference sequence). Trimming took 4 bases from V and 2 from J, leaving 15 bases between them. CDR3 length equals 16 residues. The CDR3 DNA sequence: TGTGCCAGCAGTTCCGGCCGCGGCAGGGCCTACAATGAGCAGTTCTTC. Translating gives CASSSGRGRAYNEQFF.

The chain links TRBV19 to TRBJ2-1; TRBD1 is a possible D gene (6 bases). With 3 bases removed from V and 6 bases from J, the gap between germline ends came to 12 bases. CDR3 length: 14 residues. Germline V lookup: CDR1 LNHDA, CDR2 SQIVND (reference sequence). This CDR3 reads CASSIWWTVNEQFF. As DNA, the CDR3 is TGTGCCAGTAGTATCTGGTGGACAGTCAATGAGCAGTTCTTC.

The chain has TRBV5-6 and TRBJ1-2; D unclear. The CDR3 consists of 14 residues. Germline CDR1 SGHDT, CDR2 YYEEEE. Trimming left V 4 bases short and J 6 bases short, with 16 bases between. The CDR3: CASSALHTRNGYTF. The CDR3 DNA follows: TGTGCCAGCAGCGCCTTACATACTCGGAATGGCTACACCTTC. The complete variable domain, with remaining parts taken from reference TRBV5-6 and TRBJ1-2, reads DAGVTQSPTHLIKTRGQQVTLRCSPKSGHDTVSWYQQALGQGPQFIFQYYEEEERQRGNFPDRFSGHQFPNYSSELNVNALLLGDSALYLCASSALHTRNGYTFGSGTRLTVV.

The V and J genes are TRBV6-6 and TRBJ1-4; D is possibly TRBD1 (6 bases). CDR1 is MNHNY and CDR2 is SVGAGI in the germline V gene (reference sequence). This CDR3 comprises 14 residues. V was clipped by 5 bases and J by 7 bases, with 14 bases between them. The CDR3 DNA follows: TGTGCCAGCAGTCCCTACAGGGAACTTGAAAAACTGTTTTTT. This sequence encodes CASSPYRELEKLFF.

The gene calls are TRBV2 and TRBJ2-1, with 9 nucleotides matching TRBD2. Germline values: CDR1 SNHLY, CDR2 FYNNEI. With 2 bases clipped from V and 0 bases from J, the junction kept 8 bases outside the gene matches. CDR3 length: 18 residues. As DNA, the CDR3 is TGTGCCAGCAGTGAATTGAATAGCGGGGGTTACTCCTACAATGAGCAGTTCTTC. It is translated as CASSELNSGGYSYNEQFF.

The genes are TRBV9 and TRBJ2-3; D could derive from TRBD1 or TRBD2 (5 bases each). The germline V and J ends were trimmed by 2 bases and 2 bases, with 9 bases remaining between them. CDR3 length: 14 residues. Germline CDR1 and CDR2: SGDLS and YYNGEE. In nucleotides, the CDR3 is TGTGCCAGCAGCGTTGAGGGGACCACAGATACGCAGTATTTT. Its protein is CASSVEGTTDTQYF.

CDR3 sequence: CASSSSYEQYF. CDR3 nucleotide sequence: TGTGCCAGCAGTTCCAGCTACGAGCAGTACTTC. J is TRBJ2-7 and V is TRBV27; D gene uncertain. Trimming took 4 bases from V and 3 from J, leaving 4 bases between them. This CDR3 has 11 residues. Germline V gene data show CDR1 as MNHEY and CDR2 as SMNVEV (reference sequence).

The chain couples TRBV2 to TRBJ1-1, with D possibly being TRBD1 (5 bases). Looked up from germline, CDR1 is SNHLY and CDR2 is FYNNEI. V lost 7 bases and J 3 bases, leaving 15 bases between the germline ends. The CDR3 runs 14 residues. CDR3 nucleotides: TGTGCCAGCACTCTCATGGGGGGATACACTGAAGCTTTCTTT. As protein: CASTLMGGYTEAFF. Using reference TRBV2 and TRBJ1-1 for the parts outside the CDR3, the full variable domain is EPEVTQTPSHQVTQMGQEVILRCVPISNHLYFYWYRQILGQKVEFLVSFYNNEISEKSEIFDDQFSVERPDGSNFTLKIRSTKLEDSAMYFCASTLMGGYTEAFFGQGTRLTVV.

This CDR3 reads CASSIGTSSYNEQFF. CDR3 nucleotides: TGTGCCAGCAGCATAGGGACGAGCTCCTACAATGAGCAGTTCTTC. The chain links TRBV5-8 to TRBJ2-1; D may match TRBD1 or TRBD2 (5 bases each). Germline values: CDR1 SGHTS, CDR2 YDEGEE. The ends were cut back, 4 bases at V and 0 bases at J, with 11 bases in the middle. The CDR3 length is 15 residues.

V usage is TRBV7-7 and J usage is TRBJ2-7; 7 bases line up with TRBD2. Germline V gene lookup returns CDR1 SSHAT and CDR2 FNYEAQ (reference sequence). The V gene end was trimmed by 5 bases and the J gene end by 4 bases; junction bases not matched to a gene: 11. The CDR3 covers 15 residues. This chain's CDR3 is CASSPGLERDYEQYF. Written as DNA, the CDR3 is TGTGCCAGCAGCCCCGGTTTGGAGCGGGATTACGAGCAGTACTTC. The whole variable domain, remainder taken from reference TRBV7-7 and TRBJ2-7, is GAGVSQSPRYKVTKRGQDVTLRCDPISSHATLYWYQQALGQGPEFLTYFNYEAQPDKSGLPSDRFSAERPEGSISTLTIQRTEQRDSAMYRCASSPGLERDYEQYFGPGTRLTVT.

This clone was observed once. The J gene is TRBJ1-5, the V gene TRBV28; no clear D. Germline lookup yields CDR1 MDHEN and CDR2 SYDVKM. Between the trimmed V and J ends, which lost 5 bases and 7 bases, there was a span of 12 bases. This CDR3 is built from 13 residues. CDR3 region: CASSADQEQPQHF. The CDR3 nucleotides are TGTGCCAGCAGTGCGGACCAGGAACAGCCCCAGCATTTT.

The chain uses TRBV27 and TRBJ1-1; unclear D gene. Germline loops: CDR1 MNHEY, CDR2 SMNVEV (reference sequence). The V end was cut by 7 bases, the J end by 5 bases, with 17 bases between. The CDR3 spans 14 residues. The DNA of the CDR3 is TGTGCCAGCACCCGAGACCCTCTCAGGACTGAAGCTTTCTTT. It translates to CASTRDPLRTEAFF.

The chain is built from TRBV7-2 and TRBJ1-2; D not certain. There are 19 residues in the CDR3. CDR1 and CDR2 (germline): SGHTA, FQGNSA. Trimming left V 2 bases short and J 1 base short, with 23 bases between. The CDR3 bases are TGTGCCAGCAGCTTAATCCGCCCTGGGCCGGGCGGCAGTAACTATGGCTACACCTTC. Residues: CASSLIRPGPGGSNYGYTF.

The V and J genes are TRBV6-1 and TRBJ1-1, with D possibly TRBD1 on 5 matching bases. The germline V gene has CDR1 MNHNS and CDR2 SASEGT. The CDR3 consists of 12 residues. The ends were cut back, 3 bases at V and 7 bases at J, with 9 bases in the middle. Here the CDR3 DNA reads TGTGCCAGCAGTGAGGGGGGGATTGAAGCTTTCTTT. It specifies CASSEGGIEAFF.

Concerning this clone itself: The sample has other DNA sequences that encode this CDR3 too. The rearrangement joins TRBV13 to TRBJ2-7; D unresolved. Germline values: CDR1 PRHDT, CDR2 FYEKMQ (reference sequence). This CDR3 spans 13 amino acids. Trimming took 6 bases from V and 4 from J, leaving 13 bases between them. CDR3 in amino acids: CASSPRGTYEQYF. For the CDR3, the DNA is TGTGCCAGCAGTCCCAGAGGTACATACGAGCAGTACTTC. The entire variable domain, with the rest obtained from reference TRBV13 and TRBJ2-7, is as follows: AAGVIQSPRHLIKEKRETATLKCYPIPRHDTVYWYQQGPGQDPQFLISFYEKMQSDKGSIPDRFSAQQFSDYHSELNMSSLELGDSALYFCASSPRGTYEQYFGPGTRLTVT.

The chain combines TRBV7-8 with TRBJ2-2; maybe TRBD2 (5 bases). Germline V gene lookup returns CDR1 SGHVS and CDR2 FQNEAQ. The CDR3 consists of 13 residues. V shed 8 bases and J shed 6 bases, with 13 bases lying between them. The CDR3 sequence is CASASRGAGELFF. CDR3 DNA: TGTGCCAGCGCGTCTCGGGGAGCCGGGGAGCTGTTTTTT.

This clone came up once. The V and J genes are TRBV5-4 and TRBJ1-1; unclear D gene. Deletions cut 2 bases from V and 0 bases from J, with 2 bases between. CDR1 and CDR2 (germline): SGHNT, YYREEE (reference sequence). The CDR3 length is 12 residues. The CDR3 reads CASSLMNTEAFF. The CDR3 DNA sequence: TGTGCCAGCAGCTTAATGAACACTGAAGCTTTCTTT.

The chain links TRBV4-3 to TRBJ1-6; TRBD1 aligns across 8 bases. V was pared by 3 bases and J by 7 bases, with 14 bases of the junction left unmatched. Germline CDR1 and CDR2: LGHNA and YSLEER. This CDR3 has 18 residues. CDR3 in DNA: TGCGCCAGCAGCCAGATAACCGGGACAGGAATTTACAATTCACCCCTCCACTTT. Its translation is CASSQITGTGIYNSPLHF.

This clone was detected only once. The V gene is TRBV7-3, the J gene TRBJ1-4; possible D gene TRBD1, 6 bases. Between the trimmed V and J ends, which lost 6 bases and 8 bases, there was a span of 25 bases. The CDR3 covers 17 residues. Germline CDR1 is SGHTA and CDR2 is FQGTGA. This CDR3 is CASRQGRSPDRVEKLFF. The CDR3 DNA follows: TGTGCCAGCAGACAAGGAAGGTCCCCGGACAGAGTCGAAAAACTGTTTTTT.

The gene calls are TRBV27 and TRBJ2-2, with TRBD2 matching over 7 bases. Germline V gives CDR1 MNHEY, CDR2 SMNVEV (reference sequence). The CDR3 runs to 12 residues. Trimming cost V 8 bases and J 8 bases; bases outside gene matches: 5. CDR3 protein: CASGLVGGELFF. As DNA, the CDR3 is TGTGCCAGCGGACTAGTAGGGGGGGAGCTGTTTTTT.

The chain links TRBV5-1 to TRBJ2-1; 7 nucleotides align to TRBD2. V was pared by 4 bases and J by 4 bases, with 11 bases of the junction left unmatched. Looked up from germline, CDR1 is SGHRS and CDR2 is YFSETQ. CDR3 length equals 16 residues. CDR3 in amino acids: CASSAIRGELYNEQFF. DNA for the CDR3: TGCGCCAGCAGCGCAATACGGGGGGAACTTTACAATGAGCAGTTCTTC.

The V and J genes are TRBV6-6 and TRBJ1-1; D is uncertain. The V gene lost 4 bases and the J gene lost 0 bases, with 6 bases spanning the gap. Per the germline V gene, CDR1 is MNHNY and CDR2 is SVGAGI (reference sequence). This CDR3 comprises 13 residues. Written as DNA, the CDR3 is TGTGCCAGCAGTTGGAGGCTGAACACTGAAGCTTTCTTT. This gives the protein CASSWRLNTEAFF.

The chain combines TRBV30 with TRBJ2-1; weak D call: TRBD2 (6 bases). Trimming cost V 3 bases and J 0 bases, with 18 bases left between them. CDR1 is GTSNPN and CDR2 is SVGIG in the germline V gene (reference sequence). The CDR3 loop spans 17 amino acids. CDR3 DNA sequence: TGTGCCTGGAGGAGACCGGGACTCCCGAGCTCCTACAATGAGCAGTTCTTC. It yields the protein CAWRRPGLPSSYNEQFF. Combining the CDR3 with reference TRBV30 and TRBJ2-1 gives the whole variable domain SQTIHQWPATLVQPVGSPLSLECTVEGTSNPNLYWYRQAAGRGLQLLFYSVGIGQISSEVPQNLSASRPQDRQFILSSKKLLLSDSGFYLCAWRRPGLPSSYNEQFFGPGTRLTVL.

The J gene is TRBJ1-1, the V gene TRBV6-4; D unclear. Per germline, CDR1 MRHNA and CDR2 SNTAGT. The CDR3 runs to 13 residues. V was shortened by 2 bases and J by 5 bases, with 9 bases between the two germline ends. The CDR3 spells CASSDIPGTEAFF. CDR3 coding DNA: TGTGCCAGCAGTGACATCCCCGGAACTGAAGCTTTCTTT.

The genes are TRBV6-4 and TRBJ2-3; either TRBD1 or TRBD2 may fit D (7 bases each). Per the germline V gene, CDR1 is MRHNA and CDR2 is SNTAGT. The CDR3 is 15 residues long. Trimming took off 0 bases at V and 5 bases at J, with 12 bases between the two ends. The CDR3 DNA is TGTGCCAGCAGTGACTCGGCAGGGGGGGGAGATACGCAGTATTTT. Protein product: CASSDSAGGGDTQYF.

This clone occurred once. V is TRBV5-1 and J is TRBJ2-7; D is ambiguous. CDR3 length: 14 residues. Germline CDR1 is SGHRS and CDR2 is YFSETQ. Trimming took 0 bases from V and 1 from J, leaving 8 bases between them. In DNA form, the CDR3 reads TGCGCCAGCAGCTTGGAGGTCCAGTCCTACGAGCAGTACTTC. This gives the protein CASSLEVQSYEQYF.

The chain is built from TRBV28 and TRBJ2-3; 7 nucleotides match TRBD1. Germline CDR1 MDHEN, CDR2 SYDVKM. CDR3 length: 15 amino acids. J was trimmed by 2 bases and V by 4 bases; bases with no gene match: 6. The CDR3 region is CASSSQGKSTDTQYF. The CDR3 DNA reads TGTGCCAGCAGTTCACAGGGGAAATCCACAGATACGCAGTATTTT.